This T cell receptor beta chain originates from a study of cytomegalovirus exposure and HLA in healthy donors. Produced via immunoSEQ multiplex PCR; TCRdb's table is partial and in-frame only. The table includes 110,000 or so clones, over 75% detected once. The germline gives CDR1 SGHVS, CDR2 FNYEAQ. This CDR3 is 13 amino acids long. With 3 bases removed from V and 3 bases from J, the gap between germline ends came to 8 bases. The TCR was taken from a woman in her late teens or twenties in good health and CMV-seronegative. The chain uses TRBV7-6 and TRBJ2-5, with D tentatively TRBD1 (5 bases). The sample comprised PBMCs. CDR3: CASSFSQEETQYF. CDR3 DNA sequence: TGTGCCAGCAGCTTTTCACAGGAAGAGACCCAGTACTTC.